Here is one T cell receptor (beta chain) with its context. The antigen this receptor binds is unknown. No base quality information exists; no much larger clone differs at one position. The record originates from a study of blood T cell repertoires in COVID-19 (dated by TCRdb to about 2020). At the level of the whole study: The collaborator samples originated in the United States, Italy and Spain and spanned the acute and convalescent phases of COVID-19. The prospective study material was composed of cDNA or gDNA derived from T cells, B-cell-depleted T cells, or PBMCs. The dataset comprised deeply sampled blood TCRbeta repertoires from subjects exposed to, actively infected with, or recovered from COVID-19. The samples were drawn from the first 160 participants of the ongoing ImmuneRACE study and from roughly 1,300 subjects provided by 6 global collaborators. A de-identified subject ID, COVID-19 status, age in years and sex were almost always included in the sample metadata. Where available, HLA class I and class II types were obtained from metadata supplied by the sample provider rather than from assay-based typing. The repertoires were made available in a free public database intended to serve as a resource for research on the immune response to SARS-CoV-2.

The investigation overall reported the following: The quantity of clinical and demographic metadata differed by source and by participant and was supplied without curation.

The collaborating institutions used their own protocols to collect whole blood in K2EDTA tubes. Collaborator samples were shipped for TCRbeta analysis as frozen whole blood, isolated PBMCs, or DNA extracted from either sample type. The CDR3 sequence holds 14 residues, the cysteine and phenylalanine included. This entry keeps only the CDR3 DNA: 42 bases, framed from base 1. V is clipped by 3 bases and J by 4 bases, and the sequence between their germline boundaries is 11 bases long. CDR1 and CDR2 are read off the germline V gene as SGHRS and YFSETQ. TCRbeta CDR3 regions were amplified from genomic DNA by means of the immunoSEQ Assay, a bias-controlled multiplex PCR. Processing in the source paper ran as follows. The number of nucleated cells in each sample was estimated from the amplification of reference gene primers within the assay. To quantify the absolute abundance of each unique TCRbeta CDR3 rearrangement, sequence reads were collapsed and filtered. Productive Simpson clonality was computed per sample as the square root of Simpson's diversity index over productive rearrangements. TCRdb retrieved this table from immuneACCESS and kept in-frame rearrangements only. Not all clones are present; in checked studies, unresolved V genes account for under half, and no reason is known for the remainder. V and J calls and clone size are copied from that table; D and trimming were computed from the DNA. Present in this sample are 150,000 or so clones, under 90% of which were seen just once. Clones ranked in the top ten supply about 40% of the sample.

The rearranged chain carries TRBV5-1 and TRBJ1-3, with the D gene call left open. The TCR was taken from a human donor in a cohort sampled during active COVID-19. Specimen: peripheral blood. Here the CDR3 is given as CASSSTPGGNTIYF. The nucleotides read TGCGCCAGCAGCTCTACCCCGGGGGGAAACACCATATATTTT.